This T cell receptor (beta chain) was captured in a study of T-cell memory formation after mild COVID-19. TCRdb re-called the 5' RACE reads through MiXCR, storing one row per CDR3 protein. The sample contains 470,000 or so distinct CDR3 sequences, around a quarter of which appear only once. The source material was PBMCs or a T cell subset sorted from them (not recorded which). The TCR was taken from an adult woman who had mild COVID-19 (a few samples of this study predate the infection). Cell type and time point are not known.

The CDR3 region has the DNA TGTGCCAGCAGGACAGGGACAGGGAGCTCCTACGAGCAGTACTTC. Translation gives CASRTGTGSSYEQYF. This sequence joins TRBV6-2 or TRBV6-3 and TRBJ2-7; TRBD1 aligns across 9 bases. V was clipped by 6 bases and J by 0 bases; unmatched bases: 6. The length of the CDR3 is 15 residues. Germline CDR1 reads MNHEY; CDR2 reads SVGEGT.